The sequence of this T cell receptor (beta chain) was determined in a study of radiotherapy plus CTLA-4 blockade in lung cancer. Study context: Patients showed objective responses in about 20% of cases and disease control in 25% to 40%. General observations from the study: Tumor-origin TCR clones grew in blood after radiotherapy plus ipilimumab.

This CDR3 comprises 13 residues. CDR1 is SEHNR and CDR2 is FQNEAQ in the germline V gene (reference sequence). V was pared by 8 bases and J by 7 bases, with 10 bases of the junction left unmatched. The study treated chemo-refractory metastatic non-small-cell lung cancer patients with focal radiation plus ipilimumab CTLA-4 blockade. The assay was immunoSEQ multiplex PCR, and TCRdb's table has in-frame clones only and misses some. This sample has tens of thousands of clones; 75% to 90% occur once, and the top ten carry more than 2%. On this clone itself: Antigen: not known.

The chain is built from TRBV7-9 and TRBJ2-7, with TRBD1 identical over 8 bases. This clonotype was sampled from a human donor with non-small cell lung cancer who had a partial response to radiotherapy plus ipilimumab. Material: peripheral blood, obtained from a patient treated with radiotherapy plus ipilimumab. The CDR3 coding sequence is TGTGCCAGCGTACCGGGACAGGCGGAGGAGCAGTACTTC. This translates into CASVPGQAEEQYF.